A selection of T cell receptor beta chains follows, all from one sample in a study of T cell responses to AZD1222 COVID-19 vaccine. Method: immunoSEQ multiplex PCR; TCRdb's copy keeps in-frame clones and lacks some. The table includes 180,000 or so clones, 85% to 95% detected once. Sequences were derived from peripheral blood, sampled 28 days after the second AZD1222 dose. The receptor source for this set is an adult who received the AZD1222 COVID-19 vaccine. Both conserved end residues are part of each CDR3.

cdr3_length,v_call,j_call,cdr3_aa
13,TRBV10-3,TRBJ1-1,CAISVDVNTEAFF
16,TRBV27,TRBJ1-1,CASSWGAHNGNTEAFF
14,TRBV7-2,TRBJ1-1,CASRYVGVRTEAFF
17,TRBV19,TRBJ2-3,CASSGGSGGFRTDTQYF
15,TRBV11-2,TRBJ2-7,CASSLGAGGNNEQYF
16,TRBV28,TRBJ1-2,CASTGTGGFQKYGYTF
15,TRBV14,TRBJ1-1,CASSWDRAAYTEAFF
15,TRBV19,TRBJ2-7,CASSISLQDLYEQYF
14,TRBV7-2,TRBJ1-5,CASRPGNSNQPQHF
12,TRBV19,TRBJ2-2,CASTPITGELFF
14,TRBV7-2,TRBJ2-5,CASSGGRVQETQYF
14,TRBV5-1,TRBJ2-7,CASSLGTGADEQYF
16,TRBV15,TRBJ1-5,CATSRDFPGSGQPQHF
21,TRBV7-8,TRBJ1-6,CASSLVFGGQGLRSYNSPLHF
12,TRBV12-3/TRBV12-4,TRBJ1-2,CASSLSGNGYTF
11,TRBV18,TRBJ2-5,CASSPGETQYF
12,TRBV6-5,TRBJ1-1,CASTGQSTEAFF
15,TRBV9,TRBJ1-1,CASSGPGQQNTEAFF
14,TRBV5-1,TRBJ1-6,CASSTGQRNSPLHF
13,TRBV6-5,TRBJ2-7,CASTELRGYEQYF
14,TRBV6-1,TRBJ1-2,CASSEALGGTGYTF
16,TRBV4-1,TRBJ2-3,CASSPRGGPGTDTQYF
13,TRBV12-3/TRBV12-4,TRBJ1-5,CASSIRTGGLQHF
12,TRBV5-4,TRBJ1-2,CASISWGGGYTF